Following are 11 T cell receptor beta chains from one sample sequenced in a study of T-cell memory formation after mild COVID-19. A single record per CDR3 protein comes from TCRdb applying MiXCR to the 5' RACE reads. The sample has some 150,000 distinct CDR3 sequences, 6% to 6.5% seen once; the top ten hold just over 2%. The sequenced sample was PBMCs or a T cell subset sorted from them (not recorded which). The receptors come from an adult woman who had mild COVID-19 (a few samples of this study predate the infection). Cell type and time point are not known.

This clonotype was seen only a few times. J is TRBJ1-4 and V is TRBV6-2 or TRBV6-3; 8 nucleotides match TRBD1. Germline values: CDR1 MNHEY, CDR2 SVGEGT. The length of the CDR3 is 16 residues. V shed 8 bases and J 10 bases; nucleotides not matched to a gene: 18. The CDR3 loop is CASVALYGQGRGKLFF. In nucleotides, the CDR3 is TGTGCCAGCGTCGCATTATACGGACAGGGAAGAGGAAAACTGTTTTTT.

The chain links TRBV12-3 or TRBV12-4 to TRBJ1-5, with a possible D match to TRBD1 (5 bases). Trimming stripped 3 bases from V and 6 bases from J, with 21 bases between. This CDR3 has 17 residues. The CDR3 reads CASSLVPLGGGSQPQHF. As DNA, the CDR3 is TGTGCCAGCAGTTTGGTGCCTTTGGGGGGAGGGAGTCAGCCCCAGCATTTT.

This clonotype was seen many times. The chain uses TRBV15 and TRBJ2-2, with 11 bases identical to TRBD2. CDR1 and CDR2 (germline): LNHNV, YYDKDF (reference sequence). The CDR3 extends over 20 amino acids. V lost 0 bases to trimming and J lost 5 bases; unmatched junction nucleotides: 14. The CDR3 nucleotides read TGTGCCACCAGCAGAGATGTAGAGGTGTTGGCTAGCGGGGGGACCGGGGAGCTGTTTTTT. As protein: CATSRDVEVLASGGTGELFF.

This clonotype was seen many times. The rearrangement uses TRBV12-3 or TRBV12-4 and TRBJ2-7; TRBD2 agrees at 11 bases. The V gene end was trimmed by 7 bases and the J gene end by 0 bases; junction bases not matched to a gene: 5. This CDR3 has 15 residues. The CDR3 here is CASTVGLAASYEQYF. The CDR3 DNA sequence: TGTGCCAGCACCGTGGGACTAGCGGCCTCCTACGAGCAGTACTTC.

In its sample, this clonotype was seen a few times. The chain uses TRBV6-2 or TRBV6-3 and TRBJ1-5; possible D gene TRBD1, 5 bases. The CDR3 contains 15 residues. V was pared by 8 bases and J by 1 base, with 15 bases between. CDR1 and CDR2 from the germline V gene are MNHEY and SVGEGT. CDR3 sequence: CASLSGRASNQPQHF. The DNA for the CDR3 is TGTGCCAGCCTATCGGGACGGGCGAGCAATCAGCCCCAGCATTTT.

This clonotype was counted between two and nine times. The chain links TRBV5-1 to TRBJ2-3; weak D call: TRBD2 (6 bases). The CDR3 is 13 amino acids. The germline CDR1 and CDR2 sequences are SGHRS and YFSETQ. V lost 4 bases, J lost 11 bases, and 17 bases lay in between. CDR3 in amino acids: CASSNGERGGQYF. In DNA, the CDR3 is TGCGCCAGCAGCAACGGGGAGAGGGGAGGGCAGTATTTT.

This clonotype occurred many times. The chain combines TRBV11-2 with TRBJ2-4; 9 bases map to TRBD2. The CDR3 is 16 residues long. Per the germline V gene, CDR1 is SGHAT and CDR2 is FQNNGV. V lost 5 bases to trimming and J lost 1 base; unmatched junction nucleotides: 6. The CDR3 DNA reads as TGTGCCAGCAGCCCCCTAGCGGGACCGGCCAAAAACATTCAGTACTTC. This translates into CASSPLAGPAKNIQYF.

DNA for the CDR3: TGTGCCAGCAGCCAAGATTTACAATCGGGTGGTAACTATGGCTACACCTTC. Its translation: CASSQDLQSGGNYGYTF. V is TRBV3-1 and J is TRBJ1-2; no reliable D call. The CDR3 loop spans 17 amino acids. Germline lookup yields CDR1 LGHDT and CDR2 YNNKEL (reference sequence). The germline V and J ends were trimmed by 0 bases and 1 base, with 15 bases remaining between them. Full variable domain (remainder filled in from reference TRBV3-1 and TRBJ1-2): DTAVSQTPKYLVTQMGNDKSIKCEQNLGHDTMYWYKQDSKKFLKIMFSYNNKELIINETVPNRFSPKSPDKAHLNLHINSLELGDSAVYFCASSQDLQSGGNYGYTFGSGTRLTVV.

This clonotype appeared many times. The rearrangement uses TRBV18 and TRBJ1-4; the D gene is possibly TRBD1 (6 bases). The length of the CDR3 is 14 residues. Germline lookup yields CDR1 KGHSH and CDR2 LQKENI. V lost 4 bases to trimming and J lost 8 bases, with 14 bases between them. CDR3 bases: TGTGCCAGCTCACTGGGGGCGGTAAAGGAAAAACTGTTTTTT. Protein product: CASSLGAVKEKLFF.

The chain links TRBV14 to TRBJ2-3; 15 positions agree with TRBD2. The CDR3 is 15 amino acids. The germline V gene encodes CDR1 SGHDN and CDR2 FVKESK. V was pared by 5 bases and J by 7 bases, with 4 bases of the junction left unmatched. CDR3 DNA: TGTGCCAGCAGCGGGGGACTAGCGGGAGGAAATACGCAGTATTTT. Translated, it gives CASSGGLAGGNTQYF.

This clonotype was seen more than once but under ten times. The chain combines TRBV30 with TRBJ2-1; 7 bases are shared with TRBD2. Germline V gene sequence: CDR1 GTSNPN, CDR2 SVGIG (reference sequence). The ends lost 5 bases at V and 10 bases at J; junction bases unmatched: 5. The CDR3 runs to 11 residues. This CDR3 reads CAWGSGVEQFF. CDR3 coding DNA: TGTGCCTGGGGCAGCGGGGTGGAGCAGTTCTTC.